This TCR beta chain was recovered during a study of cytomegalovirus exposure and HLA in healthy donors. Unrecorded immune exposures were likely, despite nominal health at sampling. Note on this clone: Its specificity is unknown.

Study-level points and caveats: The study designated 160 or so TCR beta chains cytomegalovirus-associated.

The PCR ran on 60 Vbeta and 13 Jbeta primers. The data were produced by immunoSEQ multiplex PCR, yet TCRdb's version contains in-frame clones alone and is incomplete. Among more than 100,000 clones listed, 55% to 80% were seen once. This receptor was obtained from a woman in her thirties or forties in good health and CMV-seronegative. Sequenced: PBMCs.

The CDR3 DNA reads as TGTGCCAGTACCTCCGGCGGACTAGGGGGGAATGAGCAGTTCTTC. It codes for CASTSGGLGGNEQFF. The chain joins TRBV19 to TRBJ2-1; D is perhaps TRBD2 (7 bases). The CDR3 is made up of 15 amino acids. From germline, CDR1 is LNHDA and CDR2 SQIVND (reference sequence). The V end lost 7 bases, the J end lost 7 bases, and 20 bases lay between the germline ends.